Each of the 6 T cell receptor beta chains below was sequenced from the same sample in a study of shared clonotypes between healthy human individuals. Method: immunoSEQ multiplex PCR; TCRdb's copy keeps in-frame clones and lacks some. The sample includes around 1.1 million clones, 78% of them seen just once. The material sequenced was memory CD4+ T cells from PBMCs. Subset of the sample: CD45RA-negative fraction. These receptors came from a man aged 18 to 29 in good health. Some clones in this sample may be carry-over from other donors' samples.

The gene calls are TRBV5-1 and TRBJ2-1; 8 bases align to TRBD2. The CDR3 consists of 15 residues. CDR1 is SGHRS, CDR2 YFSETQ, per germline. The J segment lost 10 bases and the V segment lost 2 bases, leaving 11 bases of the junction unmatched. This chain's CDR3 is CASSFTGGPLGEQFF. DNA for the CDR3: TGCGCCAGCAGCTTCACGGGAGGGCCGCTGGGGGAGCAGTTCTTC.

This clone was seen at least ten times. The chain employs TRBV19 and TRBJ1-1; D is unclear. Germline V CDR1 and CDR2: LNHDA, SQIVND (reference sequence). V lost 4 bases, J lost 1 base, and 13 bases lay in between. The CDR3 contains 15 residues. The CDR3 nucleotides are TGTGCCAGTAGTAAACTCAGGACTACGAACACTGAAGCTTTCTTT. Translating it yields CASSKLRTTNTEAFF.

The chain links TRBV7-2 to TRBJ2-2; D unresolved. Germline CDR1 is SGHTA and CDR2 is FQGNSA. This CDR3 region has 16 residues. V dropped 5 bases and J dropped 4 bases, with 17 bases sitting between them. CDR3 DNA sequence: TGTGCCAGCAGCACTATCGGCGGCGGTATCACCGGGGAGCTGTTTTTT. It translates to CASSTIGGGITGELFF.

The chain carries TRBV5-8 and TRBJ1-3, with D possibly TRBD1 on 5 matching bases. CDR1 is SGHTS, CDR2 YDEGEE, per germline. Trimming took off 0 bases at V and 5 bases at J, with 12 bases between the two ends. The CDR3 is 15 amino acids. CDR3 nucleotides: TGTGCCAGCAGCTTGGGACAGCTAAGAAGAAACACCATATATTTT. This sequence encodes CASSLGQLRRNTIYF. The full variable domain, completed using reference TRBV5-8 and TRBJ1-3, is EAGVTQSPTHLIKTRGQQATLRCSPISGHTSVYWYQQALGLGLQFLLWYDEGEERNRGNFPPRFSGRQFPNYSSELNVNALELEDSALYLCASSLGQLRRNTIYFGEGSWLTVV.

In regard to this clone: This may come from a read error, since a much larger clone is one base off. The sample holds other DNA sequences that translate to the same CDR3. V and J are TRBV28 and TRBJ2-7; D is unclear. Between the trimmed V and J ends, which lost 6 bases and 0 bases, there was a span of 15 bases. This CDR3 spans 15 amino acids. CDR1 and CDR2 from the germline V gene are MDHEN and SYDVKM. The CDR3 DNA reads as TGTGCCAGCAGCTCCCCTCCAGCGAGCTCCTACGAGCAGTACTTC. Translation gives CASSSPPASSYEQYF. Drawing the rest from reference TRBV28 and TRBJ2-7, the complete variable domain is DVKVTQSSRYLVKRTGEKVFLECVQDMDHENMFWYRQDPGLGLRLIYFSYDVKMKEKGDIPEGYSVSREKKERFSLILESASTNQTSMYLCASSSPPASSYEQYFGPGTRLTVT.

V usage is TRBV18 and J usage is TRBJ1-1; 9 bases map to TRBD1. The V and J ends lost 0 bases and 1 base, in that order; junction bases with no gene match: 6. Looked up from germline, CDR1 is KGHSH and CDR2 is LQKENI. This CDR3 contains 17 residues. CDR3 region: CASSPPGQGVWNTEAFF. CDR3 coding DNA: TGTGCCAGCTCACCACCGGGACAGGGAGTCTGGAACACTGAAGCTTTCTTT.